This T cell receptor beta chain was captured in a study of cytomegalovirus exposure and HLA in healthy donors. Profiled with immunoSEQ multiplex PCR; TCRdb holds only in-frame clones, not every one. The sample consists of about 130,000 clones, 89% of them appearing once. This clone showed up just once. Antigen: not known. General study points: The classifier was said to identify cytomegalovirus status with high specificity and sensitivity. Generally TCR sequences proved uncommon, though certain public TCRs appeared in numerous donors. According to the study, around 150 TCR beta chains were cytomegalovirus-associated.

Sequencing was done on a sample of PBMCs. This sequence was found in a young woman in good health and CMV-seropositive.

CDR3 DNA sequence: TGTGCCAGCAGACACAGGGATAGCAATCAGCCCCAGCATTTT. Encoded protein: CASRHRDSNQPQHF. The V and J genes are TRBV28 and TRBJ1-5, with D tentatively TRBD1 (6 bases). Trimming pared 6 bases from V and 0 bases from J, leaving 9 bases between. The CDR3 contains 14 residues. Germline V gene lookup returns CDR1 MDHEN and CDR2 SYDVKM.